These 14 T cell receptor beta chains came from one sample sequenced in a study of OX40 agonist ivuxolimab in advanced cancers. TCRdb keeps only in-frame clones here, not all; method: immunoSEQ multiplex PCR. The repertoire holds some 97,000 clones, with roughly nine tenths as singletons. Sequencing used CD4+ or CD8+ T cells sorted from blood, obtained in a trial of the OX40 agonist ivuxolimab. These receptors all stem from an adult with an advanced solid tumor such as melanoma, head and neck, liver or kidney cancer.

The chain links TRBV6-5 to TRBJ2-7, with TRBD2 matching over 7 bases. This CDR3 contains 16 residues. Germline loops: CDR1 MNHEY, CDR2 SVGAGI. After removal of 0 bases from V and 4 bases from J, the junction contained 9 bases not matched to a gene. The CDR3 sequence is CASSYSGGRAGYEQYF. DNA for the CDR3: TGTGCCAGCAGTTACTCGGGGGGGAGGGCCGGATACGAGCAGTACTTC.

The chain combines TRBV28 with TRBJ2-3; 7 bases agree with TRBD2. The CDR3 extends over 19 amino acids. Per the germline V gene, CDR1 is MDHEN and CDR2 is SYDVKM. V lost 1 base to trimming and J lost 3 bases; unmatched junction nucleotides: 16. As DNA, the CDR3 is TGTGCCAGCAGTTTATTCATTGCGGGAGTTAACAGAAGGACAGATACGCAGTATTTT. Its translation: CASSLFIAGVNRRTDTQYF.

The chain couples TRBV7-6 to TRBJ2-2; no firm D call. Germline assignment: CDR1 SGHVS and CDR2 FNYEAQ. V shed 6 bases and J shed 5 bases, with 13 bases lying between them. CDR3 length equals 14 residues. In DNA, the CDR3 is TGTGCCAGCAGGCGACAATCGGATACCGGGGAGCTGTTTTTT. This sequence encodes CASRRQSDTGELFF.

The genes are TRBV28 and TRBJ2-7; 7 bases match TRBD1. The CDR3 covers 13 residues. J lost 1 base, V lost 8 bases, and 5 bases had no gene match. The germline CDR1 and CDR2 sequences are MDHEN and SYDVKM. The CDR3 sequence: CASLRQGSYEQYF. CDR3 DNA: TGTGCCAGCCTTCGACAGGGTTCCTACGAGCAGTACTTC.

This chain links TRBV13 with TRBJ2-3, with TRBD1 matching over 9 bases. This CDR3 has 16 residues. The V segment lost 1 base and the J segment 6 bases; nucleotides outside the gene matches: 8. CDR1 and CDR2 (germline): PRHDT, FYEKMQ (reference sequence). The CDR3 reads CASSLAMGTGYDTQYF. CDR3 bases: TGTGCCAGCAGCTTAGCCATGGGGACAGGGTATGATACGCAGTATTTT.

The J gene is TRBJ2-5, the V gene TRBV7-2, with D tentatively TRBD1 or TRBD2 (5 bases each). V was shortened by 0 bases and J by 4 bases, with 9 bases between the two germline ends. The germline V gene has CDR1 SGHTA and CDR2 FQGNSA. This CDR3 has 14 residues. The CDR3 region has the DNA TGTGCCAGCAGCTTAGCAGGGACGGGAGAGACCCAGTACTTC. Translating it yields CASSLAGTGETQYF.

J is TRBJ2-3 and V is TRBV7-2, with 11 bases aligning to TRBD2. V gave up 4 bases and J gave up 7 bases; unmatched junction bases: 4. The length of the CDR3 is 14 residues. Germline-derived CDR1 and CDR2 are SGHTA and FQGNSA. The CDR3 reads CASSSTSGIYTQYF. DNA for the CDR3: TGTGCCAGCAGCTCGACTAGCGGGATATATACGCAGTATTTT.

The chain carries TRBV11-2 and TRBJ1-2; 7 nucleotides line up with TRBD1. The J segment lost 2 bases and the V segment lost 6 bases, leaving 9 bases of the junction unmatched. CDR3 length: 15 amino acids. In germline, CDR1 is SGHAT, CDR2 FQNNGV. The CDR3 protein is CASRLDRLANYGYTF. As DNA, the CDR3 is TGTGCCAGCAGACTGGACAGGCTAGCAAACTATGGCTACACCTTC.

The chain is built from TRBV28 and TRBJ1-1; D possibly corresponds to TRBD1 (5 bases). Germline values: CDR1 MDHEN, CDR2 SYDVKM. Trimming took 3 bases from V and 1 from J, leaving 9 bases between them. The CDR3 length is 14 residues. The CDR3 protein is CASSFIDRNTEAFF. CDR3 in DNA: TGTGCCAGCAGTTTCATTGACAGGAACACTGAAGCTTTCTTT.

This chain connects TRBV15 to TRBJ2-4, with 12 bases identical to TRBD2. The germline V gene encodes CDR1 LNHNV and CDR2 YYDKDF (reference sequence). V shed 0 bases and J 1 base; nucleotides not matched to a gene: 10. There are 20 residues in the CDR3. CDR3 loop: CATSREGASGRASAKNIQYF. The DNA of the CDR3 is TGTGCCACCAGCAGAGAGGGGGCTAGCGGGAGGGCCTCGGCCAAAAACATTCAGTACTTC.

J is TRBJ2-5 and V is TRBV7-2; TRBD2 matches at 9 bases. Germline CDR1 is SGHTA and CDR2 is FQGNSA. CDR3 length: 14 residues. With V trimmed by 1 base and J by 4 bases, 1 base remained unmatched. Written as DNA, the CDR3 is TGTGCCAGCAGCTTAGGAGCGGGGGGAGAGACCCAGTACTTC. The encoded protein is CASSLGAGGETQYF. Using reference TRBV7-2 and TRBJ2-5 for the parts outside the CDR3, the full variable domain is GAGVSQSPSNKVTEKGKDVELRCDPISGHTALYWYRQSLGQGLEFLIYFQGNSAPDKSGLPSDRFSAERTGGSVSTLTIQRTQQEDSAVYLCASSLGAGGETQYFGPGTRLLVL.

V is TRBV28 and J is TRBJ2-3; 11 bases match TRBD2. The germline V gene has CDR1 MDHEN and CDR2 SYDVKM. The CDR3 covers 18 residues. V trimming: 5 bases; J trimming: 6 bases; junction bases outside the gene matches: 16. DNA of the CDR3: TGTGCCAGCAGTCCGTATTACATAGCGGGAGGGTTCAAGGATACGCAGTATTTT. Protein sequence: CASSPYYIAGGFKDTQYF.

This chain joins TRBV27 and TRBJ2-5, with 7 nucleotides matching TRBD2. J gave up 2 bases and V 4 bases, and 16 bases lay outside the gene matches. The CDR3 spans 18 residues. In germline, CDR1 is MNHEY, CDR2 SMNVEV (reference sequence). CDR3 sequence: CASSSSGAFNSLQETQYF. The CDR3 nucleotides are TGTGCCAGCAGTTCCAGCGGGGCTTTCAACAGTCTACAAGAGACCCAGTACTTC.

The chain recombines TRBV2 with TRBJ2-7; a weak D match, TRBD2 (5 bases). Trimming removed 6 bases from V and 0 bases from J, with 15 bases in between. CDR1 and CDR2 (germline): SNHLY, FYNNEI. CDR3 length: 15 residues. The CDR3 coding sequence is TGTGCCAGCAGACCGGGATCCGGACTCTCCTACGAGCAGTACTTC. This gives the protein CASRPGSGLSYEQYF.